The next 9 T cell receptor beta chains were all read from a single sample in a study of shared clonotypes between healthy human individuals. Terminally differentiated effector memory CD45RA+ cells were excluded by CCR7 positive selection of CD45RO-negative cells. Repertoires were generated with immunoSEQ multiplex PCR, while TCRdb's copy carries only in-frame clones and drops some. Among around 560,000 clones, around 96% were seen once, and the ten largest hold over 0.095%. Specimen: naive CD8+ T cells sorted from blood. The receptors derive from a woman in her twenties or thirties in good health.

J is TRBJ2-4 and V is TRBV28; D ambiguous. The V gene's germline CDR1 is MDHEN and CDR2 SYDVKM. The CDR3 spans 12 residues. Deletions cut 3 bases from V and 5 bases from J, with 5 bases between. CDR3 region: CASSLTQNIQYF. CDR3 coding DNA: TGTGCCAGCAGTTTGACCCAAAACATTCAGTACTTC.

V usage is TRBV27 and J usage is TRBJ2-1; D uncertain. V was shortened by 3 bases and J by 6 bases, with 12 bases between the two germline ends. The CDR3 has 14 amino acids. From germline, CDR1 is MNHEY and CDR2 SMNVEV (reference sequence). The CDR3 DNA sequence: TGTGCCAGCAGTTTTCCCCCTCCGTTCAATGAGCAGTTCTTC. This sequence encodes CASSFPPPFNEQFF.

CDR3 in DNA: TGTGCCAGCAGGTACCAGGGAATGGGCAATGAGCAGTTCTTC. Translating gives CASRYQGMGNEQFF. This rearrangement joins TRBV28 to TRBJ2-1; D is perhaps TRBD1 (5 bases). CDR3 length: 14 residues. The V and J ends lost 6 bases and 6 bases respectively, with 15 bases between them. Germline V gene sequence: CDR1 MDHEN, CDR2 SYDVKM. Based on the CDR3 plus reference TRBV28 and TRBJ2-1, the full variable domain is DVKVTQSSRYLVKRTGEKVFLECVQDMDHENMFWYRQDPGLGLRLIYFSYDVKMKEKGDIPEGYSVSREKKERFSLILESASTNQTSMYLCASRYQGMGNEQFFGPGTRLTVL.

This rearrangement joins TRBV11-2 to TRBJ2-4; the match to TRBD2 covers 7 bases. The CDR3 has 16 amino acids. CDR1 and CDR2 (germline): SGHAT, FQNNGV. J was trimmed by 0 bases and V by 2 bases; bases with no gene match: 4. The CDR3 region has the DNA TGTGCCAGCAGCTTAATAGTAGCGGGAGCCAAAAACATTCAGTACTTC. This sequence encodes CASSLIVAGAKNIQYF.

This chain joins TRBV9 and TRBJ2-7; 8 bases line up with TRBD1. V was clipped by 2 bases and J by 3 bases; unmatched bases: 7. CDR3 length: 15 residues. Germline-derived CDR1 and CDR2 are SGDLS and YYNGEE. This CDR3 reads CASSVSQGANYEQYF. The CDR3 DNA reads as TGTGCCAGCAGCGTTTCGCAGGGGGCCAACTACGAGCAGTACTTC.

The chain uses TRBV7-9 and TRBJ1-1; D possibly corresponds to TRBD1 (5 bases). The CDR3 loop spans 15 amino acids. V dropped 1 base and J dropped 7 bases, with 16 bases sitting between them. Germline assignment: CDR1 SEHNR and CDR2 FQNEAQ (reference sequence). The CDR3 DNA reads TGTGCCAGCAGCTTAGGTTCAGGGCGGGAGATTGAAGCTTTCTTT. Its translation: CASSLGSGREIEAFF.

This chain connects TRBV28 to TRBJ2-5; D gene unclear. The DNA end favors TRBJ2-7, so the J call may be wrong. This CDR3 comprises 14 residues. Looked up from germline, CDR1 is MDHEN and CDR2 is SYDVKM. The CDR3 protein is CASSRVVGTYEQYF. The DNA for the CDR3 is TGTGCCAGCAGCCGAGTTGTTGGGACCTACGAGCAGTACTTC.

For the CDR3, the DNA is TGTGCCAGCAGCCACACCGGTGGCAGCCCTTATAGCAATCAGCCCCAGCATTTT. It codes for CASSHTGGSPYSNQPQHF. The V call is TRBV27, the J call TRBJ1-5; no clear D. This CDR3 is built from 18 residues. Germline lookup yields CDR1 MNHEY and CDR2 SMNVEV (reference sequence). V lost 6 bases and J lost 0, with 21 bases in between.

The rearrangement links TRBV28 to TRBJ2-7; 9 bases are a match to TRBD2. The CDR3 consists of 15 residues. J was trimmed by 1 base and V by 5 bases; bases with no gene match: 6. CDR1 is MDHEN, CDR2 SYDVKM, per germline. CDR3 sequence: CASSNPLAGSYEQYF. The CDR3 DNA reads TGTGCCAGCAGTAACCCGCTAGCGGGATCCTACGAGCAGTACTTC.